The 18 T cell receptor beta chains below come from one sample, sequenced in a study of CD8+ T cells in alopecia areata. The treatment here: oral pan-JAK inhibitor, 5-10 mg twice daily. RNA was isolated and reverse transcribed to cDNA, the sequencing template. Produced via immunoSEQ multiplex PCR; TCRdb's table is partial and in-frame only. In the table there are approximately 200,000 clones, more than 55% of which are singletons. The material sequenced was CD4+ T cells sorted from blood, taken at week 4, from a patient treated with tofacitinib. The receptor source for this set is a human donor with alopecia areata.

CDR3 loop: CAWSEGDTQYF. CDR3 in DNA: TGTGCCTGGAGTGAAGGAGATACGCAGTATTTT. The genes are TRBV30 and TRBJ2-3; D remains ambiguous. Germline-derived CDR1 and CDR2 are GTSNPN and SVGIG (reference sequence). Deletions cut 1 base from V and 5 bases from J, with 4 bases between. CDR3 length: 11 residues.

This clone was observed a handful of times. The genes are TRBV15 and TRBJ2-7, with 9 bases fitting TRBD1. The CDR3 runs 17 residues. The germline gives CDR1 LNHNV, CDR2 YYDKDF (reference sequence). The trim removed 5 bases at V and 3 bases at J, leaving 14 bases unmatched. The CDR3 protein is CATSVQLPTGGFYEQYF. The CDR3 DNA is TGTGCCACCAGCGTACAACTCCCGACAGGGGGTTTCTACGAGCAGTACTTC.

This chain links TRBV15 with TRBJ1-2; TRBD1 matches 7 bases. CDR3 length equals 15 residues. V shed 4 bases and J 3 bases; nucleotides not matched to a gene: 8. The germline V gene encodes CDR1 LNHNV and CDR2 YYDKDF (reference sequence). CDR3 loop: CATSTRGQPYYGYTF. The CDR3, as DNA: TGTGCCACCAGCACCCGGGGACAGCCCTACTATGGCTACACCTTC. The full variable domain, with the rest looked up from reference TRBV15 and TRBJ1-2, is DAMVIQNPRYQVTQFGKPVTLSCSQTLNHNVMYWYQQKSSQAPKLLFHYYDKDFNNEADTPDNFQSRRPNTSFCFLDIRSPGLGDTAMYLCATSTRGQPYYGYTFGSGTRLTVV.

The rearrangement uses TRBV7-9 and TRBJ2-5; D is unclear. The end of the DNA fits TRBJ2-7 better, so the J call may be wrong. This CDR3 comprises 15 residues. From germline, CDR1 is SEHNR and CDR2 FQNEAQ (reference sequence). The CDR3 DNA reads TGTGCCAGCAGCCATCCCCAGAGCGCCTCCTACGAGCAGTACTTC. Translation: CASSHPQSASYEQYF.

This clone occurred once. This rearrangement joins TRBV29-1 to TRBJ2-5; D gene ambiguous. This CDR3 spans 16 amino acids. Germline loops: CDR1 SQVTM, CDR2 ANQGSEA. Trimming took 0 bases from V and 1 from J, leaving 15 bases between them. CDR3 nucleotide sequence: TGCAGCGTTGAAGATCGTATAGTAGATTTCCAAGAGACCCAGTACTTC. The encoded protein is CSVEDRIVDFQETQYF. The full variable domain, rest sourced from reference TRBV29-1 and TRBJ2-5, is SAVISQKPSRDICQRGTSLTIQCQVDSQVTMMFWYRQQPGQSLTLIATANQGSEATYESGFVIDKFPISRPNLTFSTLTVSNMSPEDSSIYLCSVEDRIVDFQETQYFGPGTRLLVL.

The V gene is TRBV6-5, the J gene TRBJ1-3, with D hard to call. The V gene lost 7 bases and the J gene lost 6 bases, with 7 bases spanning the gap. The CDR3 has 11 amino acids. Germline V gives CDR1 MNHEY, CDR2 SVGAGI. The CDR3 DNA follows: TGTGCCAGCATCGATGTAAACACCATATATTTT. Protein product: CASIDVNTIYF.

The chain recombines TRBV18 with TRBJ1-6; TRBD1 might be the D (5 bases). Germline V gene sequence: CDR1 KGHSH, CDR2 LQKENI. V lost 6 bases, J lost 7 bases, and 16 bases lay in between. The CDR3 loop spans 15 amino acids. The CDR3 loop is CASSGGSGINSPLHF. CDR3 DNA: TGTGCCAGCTCCGGGGGGAGCGGAATCAATTCACCCCTCCACTTT.

This chain joins TRBV5-1 and TRBJ1-6; a possible D gene is TRBD1 (6 bases). Germline CDR1 and CDR2: SGHRS and YFSETQ. The CDR3 runs 15 residues. V shed 0 bases and J shed 7 bases, with 11 bases lying between them. The chain's CDR3 is CASSLVGDMNSPLHF. DNA of the CDR3: TGCGCCAGCAGCTTGGTAGGGGACATGAATTCACCCCTCCACTTT.

This clone has a handful of counts. The chain combines TRBV6-5 with TRBJ2-7; TRBD1 matches at 9 bases. The CDR3 totals 15 residues. Germline V gene sequence: CDR1 MNHEY, CDR2 SVGAGI. The V segment lost 4 bases and the J segment 3 bases; nucleotides outside the gene matches: 7. The CDR3 DNA reads TGTGCCAGCAGTTCCGACAGGGGGTACAACTACGAGCAGTACTTC. This encodes CASSSDRGYNYEQYF.

V usage is TRBV13 and J usage is TRBJ1-1; D not resolved. Trimming cost V 2 bases and J 8 bases, with 12 bases left between them. The length of the CDR3 is 13 residues. Germline CDR1 and CDR2: PRHDT and FYEKMQ (reference sequence). As DNA, the CDR3 is TGTGCCAGCAGCTTAAGGGCTCTTAGGGAAGCTTTCTTT. It encodes CASSLRALREAFF.

This chain joins TRBV4-1 and TRBJ1-5, with 8 bases fitting TRBD1. The germline V gene has CDR1 MGHRA and CDR2 YSYEKL. V lost 0 bases, J lost 1 base, and 5 bases stayed unmatched. CDR3 length equals 17 residues. The CDR3 here is CASSQDRTGWSNQPQHF. For the CDR3, the DNA is TGCGCCAGCAGCCAAGATCGGACAGGGTGGAGCAATCAGCCCCAGCATTTT.

This chain uses TRBV4-1 with TRBJ1-1; tentatively, D is TRBD1 (5 bases). The CDR3 is 15 amino acids. CDR1 is MGHRA and CDR2 is YSYEKL in the germline V gene. V gave up 1 base and J gave up 1 base, with 10 bases separating them. The CDR3 region has the DNA TGCGCCAGCAGCCAAGCGGGACCCAGGAACACTGAAGCTTTCTTT. It encodes CASSQAGPRNTEAFF.

This chain uses TRBV5-4 with TRBJ2-6; a possible D gene is TRBD1 (6 bases). Trimming took 4 bases from V and 4 from J, leaving 18 bases between them. This CDR3 is 17 amino acids long. The germline V gene encodes CDR1 SGHNT and CDR2 YYREEE (reference sequence). This CDR3 reads CASSKTGYSSGANVLTF. The CDR3 region has the DNA TGTGCCAGCAGCAAAACAGGGTACTCTTCAGGGGCCAACGTCCTGACTTTC. Full variable domain (outside the CDR3, taken from reference TRBV5-4 and TRBJ2-6): ETGVTQSPTHLIKTRGQQVTLRCSSQSGHNTVSWYQQALGQGPQFIFQYYREEENGRGNFPPRFSGLQFPNYSSELNVNALELDDSALYLCASSKTGYSSGANVLTFGAGSRLTVL.

The table lists this clone with a few counts. J is TRBJ1-1 and V is TRBV15; D is perhaps TRBD1 (5 bases). The CDR3 sequence is 13 residues long. The ends were cut back, 6 bases at V and 6 bases at J, with 14 bases in the middle. The V gene's germline CDR1 is LNHNV and CDR2 YYDKDF (reference sequence). Written as DNA, the CDR3 is TGTGCCACCAGACCGGGACGGAGACCTGAAGCTTTCTTT. It is translated as CATRPGRRPEAFF.

The chain recombines TRBV7-9 with TRBJ1-5; D uncertain. This CDR3 region has 11 residues. Between the trimmed V and J ends, which lost 8 bases and 1 base, there was a span of 3 bases. The germline V gene encodes CDR1 SEHNR and CDR2 FQNEAQ (reference sequence). The CDR3 spells CASGSNQPQHF. The CDR3 nucleotides are TGTGCCAGCGGCAGCAATCAGCCCCAGCATTTT.

The chain combines TRBV25-1 with TRBJ2-5; TRBD2 aligns across 10 bases. V shed 4 bases, J shed 2 bases, and the junction held 1 base outside the gene matches. Germline assignment: CDR1 MGHDK and CDR2 SYGVNS. The CDR3 length is 14 residues. The CDR3 sequence: CASSVLAGQETQYF. CDR3 coding DNA: TGTGCCAGCAGTGTACTAGCGGGGCAAGAGACCCAGTACTTC.

The chain joins TRBV29-1 to TRBJ1-2, with 8 nucleotides matching TRBD1. Germline V lookup: CDR1 SQVTM, CDR2 ANQGSEA. The length of the CDR3 is 12 residues. V lost 8 bases to trimming and J lost 7 bases; unmatched junction nucleotides: 9. This chain's CDR3 is CSSGTGRGGYTF. The CDR3, as DNA: TGCAGCTCTGGGACAGGCCGGGGTGGCTACACCTTC.

The rearrangement links TRBV5-1 to TRBJ2-7; D unclear. Trimming cost V 0 bases and J 3 bases, with 7 bases left between them. The CDR3 consists of 13 residues. The germline V gene encodes CDR1 SGHRS and CDR2 YFSETQ. This chain's CDR3 is CASSLDRNYEQYF. The CDR3 nucleotides are TGCGCCAGCAGCTTGGACCGGAACTACGAGCAGTACTTC.